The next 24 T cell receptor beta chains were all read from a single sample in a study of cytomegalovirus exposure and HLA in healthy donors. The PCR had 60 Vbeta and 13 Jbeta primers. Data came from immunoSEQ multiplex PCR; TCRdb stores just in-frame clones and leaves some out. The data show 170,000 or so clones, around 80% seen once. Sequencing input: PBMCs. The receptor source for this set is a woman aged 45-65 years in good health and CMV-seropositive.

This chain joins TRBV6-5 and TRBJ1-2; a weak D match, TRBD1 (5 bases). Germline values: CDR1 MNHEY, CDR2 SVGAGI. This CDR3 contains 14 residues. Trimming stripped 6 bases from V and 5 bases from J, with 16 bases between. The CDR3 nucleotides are TGTGCCAGCAGCCAAGGCGACAGACCGTATGGCTACACCTTC. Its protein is CASSQGDRPYGYTF.

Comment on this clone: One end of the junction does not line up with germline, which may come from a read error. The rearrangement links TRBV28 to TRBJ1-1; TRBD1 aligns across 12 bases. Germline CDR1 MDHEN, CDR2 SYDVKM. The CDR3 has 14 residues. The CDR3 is CASSLPGTGGNMIF. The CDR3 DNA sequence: TGTGCCAGCAGTCTCCCTGGGACAGGGGGCAATATGATCTTT.

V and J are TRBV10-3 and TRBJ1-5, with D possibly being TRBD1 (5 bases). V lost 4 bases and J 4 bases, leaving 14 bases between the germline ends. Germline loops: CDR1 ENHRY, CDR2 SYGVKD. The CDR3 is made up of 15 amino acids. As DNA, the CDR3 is TGTGCCATCAGTGGAGAGTCAGGGAAAAATCAGCCCCAGCATTTT. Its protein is CAISGESGKNQPQHF.

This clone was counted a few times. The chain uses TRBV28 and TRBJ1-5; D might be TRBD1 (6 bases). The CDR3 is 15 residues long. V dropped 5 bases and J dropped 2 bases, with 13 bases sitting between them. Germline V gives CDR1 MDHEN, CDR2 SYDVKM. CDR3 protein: CASSPTGSGNQPQHF. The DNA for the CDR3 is TGTGCCAGCAGTCCCACAGGGAGCGGCAATCAGCCCCAGCATTTT. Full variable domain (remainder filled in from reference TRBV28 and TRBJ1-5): DVKVTQSSRYLVKRTGEKVFLECVQDMDHENMFWYRQDPGLGLRLIYFSYDVKMKEKGDIPEGYSVSREKKERFSLILESASTNQTSMYLCASSPTGSGNQPQHFGDGTRLSIL.

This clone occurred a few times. The CDR3 is CSVAQTDTQYF. As DNA, the CDR3 is TGCAGCGTTGCCCAGACAGATACGCAGTATTTT. The chain joins TRBV29-1 to TRBJ2-3; D is unresolved. V was pared by 4 bases and J by 3 bases, with 5 bases between. Germline CDR1 SQVTM, CDR2 ANQGSEA. This CDR3 has 11 residues.

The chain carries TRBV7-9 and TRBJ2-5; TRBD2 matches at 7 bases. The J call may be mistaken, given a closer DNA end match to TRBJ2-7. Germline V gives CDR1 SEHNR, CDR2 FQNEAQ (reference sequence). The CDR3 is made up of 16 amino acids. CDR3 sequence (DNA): TGTGCCAGCAGCCGCGATCGGGGCGGGAGCTCCTACGAGCAGTACTTC. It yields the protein CASSRDRGGSSYEQYF.

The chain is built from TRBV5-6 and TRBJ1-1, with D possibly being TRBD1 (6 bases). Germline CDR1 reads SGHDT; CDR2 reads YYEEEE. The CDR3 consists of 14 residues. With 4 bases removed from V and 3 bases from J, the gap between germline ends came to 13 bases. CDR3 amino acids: CASSARGGYTEAFF. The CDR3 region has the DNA TGTGCCAGCAGCGCTAGGGGGGGTTACACTGAAGCTTTCTTT.

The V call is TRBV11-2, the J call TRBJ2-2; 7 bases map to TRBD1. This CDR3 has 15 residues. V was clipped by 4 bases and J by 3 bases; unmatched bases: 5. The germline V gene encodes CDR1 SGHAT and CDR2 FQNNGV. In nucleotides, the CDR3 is TGTGCCAGCAGCTCAGACAGGGCCTACACCGGGGAGCTGTTTTTT. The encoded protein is CASSSDRAYTGELFF.

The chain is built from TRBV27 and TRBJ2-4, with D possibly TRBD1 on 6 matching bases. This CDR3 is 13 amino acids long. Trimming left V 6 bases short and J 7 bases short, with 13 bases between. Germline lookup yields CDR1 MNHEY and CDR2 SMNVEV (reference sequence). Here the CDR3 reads CASRPVRGNIQYF. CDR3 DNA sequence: TGTGCCAGCAGGCCGGTTAGGGGGAACATTCAGTACTTC.

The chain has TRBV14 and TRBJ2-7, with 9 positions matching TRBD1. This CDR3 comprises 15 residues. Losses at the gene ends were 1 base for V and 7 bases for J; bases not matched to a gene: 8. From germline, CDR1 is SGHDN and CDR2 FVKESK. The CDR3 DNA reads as TGTGCCAGCAGCCAAGTAGGGACAGGGTTATCGGAGCAGTACTTC. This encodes CASSQVGTGLSEQYF.

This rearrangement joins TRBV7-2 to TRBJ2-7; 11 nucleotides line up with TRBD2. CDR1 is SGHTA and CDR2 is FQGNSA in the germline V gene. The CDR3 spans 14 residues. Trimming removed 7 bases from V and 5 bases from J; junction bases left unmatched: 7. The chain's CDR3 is CASTLAGGPDEQYF. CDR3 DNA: TGTGCCAGCACATTAGCGGGAGGGCCGGACGAGCAGTACTTC.

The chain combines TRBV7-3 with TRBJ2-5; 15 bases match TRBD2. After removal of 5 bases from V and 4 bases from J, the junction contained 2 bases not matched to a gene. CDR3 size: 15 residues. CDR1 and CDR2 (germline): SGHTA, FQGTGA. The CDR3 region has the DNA TGTGCCAGCAGCATGGGACTAGCGGGAGGAGAGACCCAGTACTTC. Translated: CASSMGLAGGETQYF.

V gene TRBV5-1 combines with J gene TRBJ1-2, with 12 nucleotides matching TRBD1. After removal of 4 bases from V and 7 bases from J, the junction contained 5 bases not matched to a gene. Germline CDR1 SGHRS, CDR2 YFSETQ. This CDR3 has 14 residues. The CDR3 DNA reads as TGCGCCAGCAGCCCGGGGGACAGGGGGCTTGGCTACACCTTC. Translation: CASSPGDRGLGYTF.

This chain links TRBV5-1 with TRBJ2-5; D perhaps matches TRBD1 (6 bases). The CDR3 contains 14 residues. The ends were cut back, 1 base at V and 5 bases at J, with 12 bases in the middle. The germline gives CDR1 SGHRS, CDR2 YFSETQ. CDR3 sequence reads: CASSLTAGGETQYF. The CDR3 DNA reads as TGCGCCAGCAGCTTGACAGCTGGGGGCGAGACCCAGTACTTC.

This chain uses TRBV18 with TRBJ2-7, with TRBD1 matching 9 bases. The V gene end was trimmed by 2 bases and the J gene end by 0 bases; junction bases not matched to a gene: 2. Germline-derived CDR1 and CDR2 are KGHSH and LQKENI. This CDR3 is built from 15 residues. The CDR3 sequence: CASSPTGQGSYEQYF. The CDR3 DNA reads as TGTGCCAGCTCACCAACGGGACAGGGCTCCTACGAGCAGTACTTC.

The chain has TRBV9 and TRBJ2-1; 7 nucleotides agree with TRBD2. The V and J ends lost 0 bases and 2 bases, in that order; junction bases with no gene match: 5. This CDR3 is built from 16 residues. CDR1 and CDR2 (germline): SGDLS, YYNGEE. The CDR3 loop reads CASSVVNSGPYNEQFF. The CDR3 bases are TGTGCCAGCAGCGTAGTAAATAGCGGGCCCTACAATGAGCAGTTCTTC.

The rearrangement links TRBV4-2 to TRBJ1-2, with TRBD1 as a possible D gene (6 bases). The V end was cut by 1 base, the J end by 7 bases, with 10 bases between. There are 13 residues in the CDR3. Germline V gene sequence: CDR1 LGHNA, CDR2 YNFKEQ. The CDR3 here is CASSQVEDSGYTF. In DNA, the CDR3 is TGTGCCAGCAGCCAAGTCGAGGACAGTGGCTACACCTTC.

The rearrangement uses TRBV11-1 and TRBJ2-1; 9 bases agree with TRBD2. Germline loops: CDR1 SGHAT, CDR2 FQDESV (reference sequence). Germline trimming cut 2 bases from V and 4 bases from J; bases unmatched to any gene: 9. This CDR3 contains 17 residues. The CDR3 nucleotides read TGTGCCAGCAGCTTAAAGTTGAGCGGGAGGTTTTACAATGAGCAGTTCTTC. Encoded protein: CASSLKLSGRFYNEQFF. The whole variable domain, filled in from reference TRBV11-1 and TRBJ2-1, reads EAEVAQSPRYKITEKSQAVAFWCDPISGHATLYWYRQILGQGPELLVQFQDESVVDDSQLPKDRFSAERLKGVDSTLKIQPAELGDSAMYLCASSLKLSGRFYNEQFFGPGTRLTVL.

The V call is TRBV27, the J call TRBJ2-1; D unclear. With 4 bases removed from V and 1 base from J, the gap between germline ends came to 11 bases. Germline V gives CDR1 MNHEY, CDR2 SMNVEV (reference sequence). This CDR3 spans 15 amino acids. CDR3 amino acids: CASSWAGGSYNEQFF. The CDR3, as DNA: TGTGCCAGCAGTTGGGCAGGTGGTTCCTACAATGAGCAGTTCTTC.

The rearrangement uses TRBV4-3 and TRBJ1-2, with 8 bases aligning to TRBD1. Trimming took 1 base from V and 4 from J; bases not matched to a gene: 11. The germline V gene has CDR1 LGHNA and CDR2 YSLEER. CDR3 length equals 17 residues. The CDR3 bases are TGCGCCAGCAGCCAAGGGGCACGGCAGGGGGCTGGCTATGGCTACACCTTC. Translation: CASSQGARQGAGYGYTF.

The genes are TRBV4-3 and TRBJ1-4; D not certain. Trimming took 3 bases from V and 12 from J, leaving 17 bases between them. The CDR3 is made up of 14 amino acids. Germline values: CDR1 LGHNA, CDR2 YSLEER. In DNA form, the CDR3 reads TGCGCCAGCAGCCACCAAGACCGGGGTCGGGAACTGTTTTTT. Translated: CASSHQDRGRELFF.

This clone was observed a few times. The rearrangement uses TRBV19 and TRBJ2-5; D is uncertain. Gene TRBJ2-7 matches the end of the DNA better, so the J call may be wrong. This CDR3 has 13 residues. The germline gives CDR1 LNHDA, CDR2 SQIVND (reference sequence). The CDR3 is CASSDFSSYEQYF. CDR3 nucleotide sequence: TGTGCCAGTAGTGACTTTAGCTCCTACGAGCAGTACTTC.

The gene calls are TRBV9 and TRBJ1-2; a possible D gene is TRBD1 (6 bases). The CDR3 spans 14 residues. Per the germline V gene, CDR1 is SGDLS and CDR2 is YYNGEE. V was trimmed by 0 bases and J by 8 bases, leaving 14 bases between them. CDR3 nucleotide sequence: TGTGCCAGCAGCGTAGTAACAGGGTCGCAAGGCTACACCTTC. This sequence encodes CASSVVTGSQGYTF. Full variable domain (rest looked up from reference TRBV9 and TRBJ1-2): DSGVTQTPKHLITATGQRVTLRCSPRSGDLSVYWYQQSLDQGLQFLIQYYNGEERAKGNILERFSAQQFPDLHSELNLSSLELGDSALYFCASSVVTGSQGYTFGSGTRLTVV.

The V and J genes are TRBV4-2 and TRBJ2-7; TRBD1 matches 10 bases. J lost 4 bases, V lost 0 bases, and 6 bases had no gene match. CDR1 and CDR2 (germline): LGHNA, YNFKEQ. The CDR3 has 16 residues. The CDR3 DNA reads TGTGCCAGCAGCCAAGAAGGGACAGGGGCGGTTTACGAGCAGTACTTC. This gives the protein CASSQEGTGAVYEQYF.